This passage covers 10 T cell receptor beta chains from one sample sequenced in a study of control samples from healthy donors and cancer patients. Here immunoSEQ multiplex PCR was the method, and the copy in TCRdb shows in-frame clones only, minus some. In the table there are some 150,000 clones, roughly 94% of which are singletons. The specimen was PBMCs. All receptors derive from a man aged 60 to 75 with colorectal cancer.

This clone was detected once. This rearrangement joins TRBV19 to TRBJ2-3, with D perhaps TRBD1 or TRBD2 (5 bases each). Trimming removed 6 bases at V and 2 bases at J, with 12 bases between. The CDR3 is 14 amino acids. The germline gives CDR1 LNHDA, CDR2 SQIVND (reference sequence). The CDR3 here is CASSLGRITDTQYF. DNA for the CDR3: TGTGCCAGTAGCTTGGGACGGATCACAGATACGCAGTATTTT.

The chain links TRBV7-9 to TRBJ1-4; D might be TRBD1 (5 bases). The CDR3 sequence is 15 residues long. The ends were cut back, 1 base at V and 6 bases at J, with 12 bases in the middle. From germline, CDR1 is SEHNR and CDR2 FQNEAQ (reference sequence). DNA for the CDR3: TGTGCCAGCAGCTTAGGGCAGGGTCTGTATGAAAAACTGTTTTTT. Translating it yields CASSLGQGLYEKLFF. Full variable domain (missing parts from reference TRBV7-9 and TRBJ1-4): DTGVSQNPRHKITKRGQNVTFRCDPISEHNRLYWYRQTLGQGPEFLTYFQNEAQLEKSRLLSDRFSAERPKGSFSTLEIQRTEQGDSAMYLCASSLGQGLYEKLFFGSGTQLSVL.

The genes are TRBV6-5 and TRBJ1-2; D gene uncertain. Per germline, CDR1 MNHEY and CDR2 SVGAGI. The CDR3 consists of 12 residues. The ends were cut back, 6 bases at V and 6 bases at J, with 11 bases in the middle. In DNA, the CDR3 is TGTGCCAGCAGCCCGGGAGGCAATGGCTACACCTTC. Its protein product is CASSPGGNGYTF.

The J gene is TRBJ2-3, the V gene TRBV6-1, with 7 bases matching TRBD2. Trimming cost V 1 base and J 5 bases; bases outside gene matches: 9. The CDR3 consists of 16 residues. Germline V gene lookup returns CDR1 MNHNS and CDR2 SASEGT. This chain's CDR3 is CASSEGVGGEVDTQYF. The CDR3 nucleotides read TGTGCCAGCAGTGAAGGGGTTGGGGGGGAGGTAGATACGCAGTATTTT.

The chain combines TRBV15 with TRBJ2-1, with D perhaps matching TRBD2 (5 bases). Per germline, CDR1 LNHNV and CDR2 YYDKDF (reference sequence). The CDR3 has 15 residues. V was cut by 0 bases and J by 6 bases, with 12 bases left in between. In DNA, the CDR3 is TGTGCCACCAGCAGAGAGGGATTTGGACTCAATGAGCAGTTCTTC. Translating it yields CATSREGFGLNEQFF.

The rearrangement joins TRBV21-1 to TRBJ2-5; the D call of TRBD2 is as the table states it, not checked on the DNA. TRBV21-1 has pseudogene status. The length of the CDR3 is 14 residues. CDR3: CASIAGAYQETQYF. In DNA, the CDR3 is TGTGCCAGCATCGCGGGGGCCTACCAAGAGACCCAGTACTTC.

This chain joins TRBV4-1 and TRBJ1-2, with 8 bases fitting TRBD1. Germline loops: CDR1 MGHRA, CDR2 YSYEKL. The CDR3 contains 14 residues. V was clipped by 3 bases and J by 11 bases; unmatched bases: 11. The CDR3 loop is CASSQLGQGAGYTF. The DNA for the CDR3 is TGCGCCAGCAGCCAGCTTGGACAGGGCGCGGGGTACACCTTC.

The chain couples TRBV19 to TRBJ2-1; 8 bases agree with TRBD1. The CDR3 covers 12 residues. Germline V gives CDR1 LNHDA, CDR2 SQIVND (reference sequence). Trimming took 10 bases from V and 5 from J; bases not matched to a gene: 4. CDR3 bases: TGTGCCACGTCGACAGGGGACAATGAGCAGTTCTTC. Amino acid sequence: CATSTGDNEQFF.

The chain has TRBV6-5 and TRBJ2-7, with 7 bases identical to TRBD1. Trimming removed 2 bases from V and 3 bases from J; junction bases left unmatched: 7. Per germline, CDR1 MNHEY and CDR2 SVGAGI. The CDR3 runs 15 residues. The chain's CDR3 is CASSYGQGVGYEQYF. In DNA form, the CDR3 reads TGTGCCAGCAGTTACGGGCAGGGGGTCGGCTACGAGCAGTACTTC.

The chain carries TRBV11-2 and TRBJ2-7; D perhaps matches TRBD1 (6 bases). V dropped 0 bases and J dropped 4 bases, with 13 bases sitting between them. Germline CDR1 and CDR2: SGHAT and FQNNGV. The CDR3 runs to 15 residues. In nucleotides, the CDR3 is TGTGCCAGCAGCTTAGAACAGGGTATTTCGTACGAGCAGTACTTC. It translates to CASSLEQGISYEQYF.